Presented here are 5 T cell receptor beta chains from one specimen sequenced in a study of CD8+CD57+ T cells in acquired aplastic anemia. Researchers used genomic DNA as the template to profile TCR beta VDJ and CDR3. TCRdb itself ran the reads through MiXCR, one entry per CDR3 protein. The sample yields roughly 220,000 distinct CDR3 sequences, less than 75% seen once. Individuals selected for sequencing had exhibited CD8+CD57+ cell expansion on flow cytometry. Specimen: sorted CD4+, CD8+, or CD8+CD57+ T cells (not recorded which) from PBMCs. The receptors shown here come from a human donor with aplastic anemia.

Comment on this clonotype: A read error may account for a junction end that differs from germline. The chain joins TRBV9 to TRBJ2-1; D may be TRBD1 (6 bases). The CDR3 consists of 15 residues. The V gene's germline CDR1 is SGDLS and CDR2 YYNGEE. DNA for the CDR3: TGTGCCAGCGGCGACCCTCAGGGGAACTACAACGAGCAGTTCTTC. It is translated as CASGDPQGNYNEQFF.

This clonotype has just one count. The chain is built from TRBV2 and TRBJ2-7; D is possibly TRBD2 (5 bases). The V gene lost 5 bases and the J gene lost 8 bases, with 25 bases spanning the gap. CDR1 SNHLY and CDR2 FYNNEI come from the germline V gene. The CDR3 has 16 residues. CDR3 amino acids: CASSHQGGSEPTKQYF. The CDR3 nucleotides read TGTGCCAGCAGTCACCAAGGAGGCAGTGAACCTACGAAGCAGTACTTC. Complete variable domain (other parts from reference TRBV2 and TRBJ2-7): EPEVTQTPSHQVTQMGQEVILRCVPISNHLYFYWYRQILGQKVEFLVSFYNNEISEKSEIFDDQFSVERPDGSNFTLKIRSTKLEDSAMYFCASSHQGGSEPTKQYFGPGTRLTVT.

This clonotype was observed a single time. The chain employs TRBV20-1 and TRBJ1-1, with D maybe TRBD1 (6 bases). V shed 6 bases and J shed 4 bases, with 12 bases lying between them. The CDR3 length is 12 residues. The germline V gene has CDR1 DFQATT and CDR2 SNEGSKA (reference sequence). DNA for the CDR3: TGCAGTGCAACCCAGGGGACCACTGAAGCTTTCTTT. It encodes CSATQGTTEAFF.

The gene calls are TRBV7-2 and TRBJ2-5; perhaps TRBD2 as D (6 bases). Germline-derived CDR1 and CDR2 are SGHTA and FQGNSA. Between the trimmed V and J ends, which lost 1 base and 4 bases, there was a span of 13 bases. This CDR3 is 15 amino acids long. The CDR3 DNA sequence: TGTGCCAGCAGCTTAGTCTTATGGAGGGGAGAGACCCAGTACTTC. Its protein product is CASSLVLWRGETQYF.

As to this clonotype: Germline is not matched at one junction end, which may reflect a read error. J is TRBJ2-1 and V is TRBV10-3; 8 bases line up with TRBD2. The CDR3 sequence is 13 residues long. Germline lookup yields CDR1 ENHRY and CDR2 SYGVKD. CDR3 residues: CAIRGLVGNEQLF. The CDR3 bases are TGTGCCATCAGGGGACTAGTAGGCAATGAGCAGTTATTC.